These 14 T cell receptor beta chains share one sample of origin, sequenced in a study of T cell repertoires in ileal Crohn's disease. Only in-frame clones appear in the TCRdb table, and some are missing; sequencing was by immunoSEQ multiplex PCR. Here the sample spans about 8,400 clones, roughly four fifths being singletons. Sequencing input: ileal tissue. The receptors come from an adult with Crohn's disease.

This chain joins TRBV7-2 and TRBJ2-2, with TRBD2 matching over 15 bases. The CDR3 has 16 residues. The V and J ends lost 5 bases and 7 bases, in that order; junction bases with no gene match: 5. Germline values: CDR1 SGHTA, CDR2 FQGNSA. The CDR3 DNA is TGTGCCAGCAGCCGGACTAGCGGGGGGGCCAGCGGGGAGCTGTTTTTT. Its translation: CASSRTSGGASGELFF.

The V call is TRBV11-1, the J call TRBJ2-5; 7 nucleotides align to TRBD1. Germline lookup yields CDR1 SGHAT and CDR2 FQDESV (reference sequence). This CDR3 has 14 amino acids. The ends lost 5 bases at V and 0 bases at J; junction bases unmatched: 3. The CDR3 DNA is TGTGCCAGCAGCCGAGACAGGGACCAAGAGACCCAGTACTTC. The encoded protein is CASSRDRDQETQYF.

The chain carries TRBV27 and TRBJ1-2, with D uncertain. This CDR3 has 12 residues. Trimming pared 6 bases from V and 4 bases from J, leaving 9 bases between. Per germline, CDR1 MNHEY and CDR2 SMNVEV (reference sequence). CDR3 nucleotide sequence: TGTGCCAGCAGGGGAGCTGGCTATGGCTACACCTTC. It translates to CASRGAGYGYTF.

The chain is built from TRBV6-1 and TRBJ2-6; possible D gene TRBD2, 5 bases. Per germline, CDR1 MNHNS and CDR2 SASEGT. Trimming took 0 bases from V and 2 from J, leaving 11 bases between them. The CDR3 contains 17 residues. Written as DNA, the CDR3 is TGTGCCAGCAGTGAAGCGCTGTGGGGAGCTGGGGCCAACGTCCTGACTTTC. Its translation: CASSEALWGAGANVLTF.

CDR3 amino acids: CASSYLTGNNEKLFF. The CDR3, as DNA: TGTGCCAGCAGTTACCTCACAGGGAATAATGAAAAACTGTTTTTT. This chain joins TRBV6-5 and TRBJ1-4; possible D gene TRBD1, 6 bases. Trimming pared 2 bases from V and 4 bases from J, leaving 11 bases between. The CDR3 loop spans 15 amino acids. Germline CDR1 reads MNHEY; CDR2 reads SVGAGI.

The chain uses TRBV29-1 and TRBJ2-3, with 12 bases aligning to TRBD2. CDR3 size: 16 residues. With V trimmed by 7 bases and J by 4 bases, 12 bases remained unmatched. Germline CDR1 reads SQVTM; CDR2 reads ANQGSEA. CDR3 in amino acids: CSARGATSGSSDTQYF. CDR3 coding DNA: TGCAGCGCCCGAGGCGCGACTAGCGGGAGTTCAGATACGCAGTATTTT.

This chain joins TRBV11-1 and TRBJ2-1, with 14 bases lining up with TRBD2. Trimming cost V 5 bases and J 4 bases; bases outside gene matches: 7. Germline V lookup: CDR1 SGHAT, CDR2 FQDESV (reference sequence). The CDR3 covers 17 residues. The CDR3: CASSLPGLAGAYNEQFF. CDR3 DNA sequence: TGTGCCAGCAGCCTACCGGGACTAGCGGGGGCATACAATGAGCAGTTCTTC.

In this sample, this clone turned up once. V is TRBV5-6 and J is TRBJ2-7; 13 positions match TRBD2. Germline CDR1 and CDR2: SGHDT and YYEEEE. The CDR3 consists of 18 residues. The V and J ends lost 1 base and 3 bases, in that order; junction bases with no gene match: 10. The CDR3 region has the DNA TGTGCCAGCAGCTTGATAGGACTAGCGGGGGAGAGGAACTACGAGCAGTACTTC. Translated, it gives CASSLIGLAGERNYEQYF.

This chain uses TRBV9 with TRBJ2-1, with TRBD2 matching over 12 bases. The V gene's germline CDR1 is SGDLS and CDR2 YYNGEE. Trimming cost V 4 bases and J 5 bases; bases outside gene matches: 7. This CDR3 contains 16 residues. The DNA for the CDR3 is TGTGCCAGCAGCCCTCCGACTAGCGGGGGCCACAATGAGCAGTTCTTC. Its translation: CASSPPTSGGHNEQFF.

The chain employs TRBV5-1 and TRBJ1-2; 7 bases agree with TRBD1. J was trimmed by 0 bases and V by 1 base; bases with no gene match: 6. Germline lookup yields CDR1 SGHRS and CDR2 YFSETQ. This CDR3 is 16 amino acids long. CDR3: CASSLRGTDANYGYTF. The CDR3 DNA is TGCGCCAGCAGCTTGAGGGGGACAGACGCTAACTATGGCTACACCTTC.

V usage is TRBV5-1 and J usage is TRBJ2-2, with 8 bases aligning to TRBD2. Looked up from germline, CDR1 is SGHRS and CDR2 is YFSETQ. Germline trimming cut 1 base from V and 3 bases from J; bases unmatched to any gene: 5. The CDR3 has 16 amino acids. CDR3 sequence reads: CASSLYTAGDTGELFF. CDR3 DNA sequence: TGCGCCAGCAGCTTGTACACAGCGGGAGACACCGGGGAGCTGTTTTTT.

This chain joins TRBV14 and TRBJ1-4; 7 bases align to TRBD1. The germline CDR1 and CDR2 sequences are SGHDN and FVKESK. CDR3 size: 15 residues. Trimming at V came to 3 bases and at J to 4 bases, leaving 5 bases not matched to a gene. This CDR3 reads CASSQRQGLNEKLFF. The DNA of the CDR3 is TGTGCCAGCAGCCAGAGACAGGGCCTTAATGAAAAACTGTTTTTT.

The chain is built from TRBV14 and TRBJ2-7; no reliable D call. The germline gives CDR1 SGHDN, CDR2 FVKESK. This CDR3 is built from 13 residues. Trimming shortened V by 4 bases and J by 3 bases, and 10 bases separated the two germline ends. CDR3 region: CASSPRLDYEQYF. CDR3 nucleotide sequence: TGTGCCAGCAGCCCCCGACTCGACTACGAGCAGTACTTC.

In its sample, this clone was seen once. The CDR3: CAISEFGRGALTDTQYF. The CDR3, as DNA: TGTGCCATCAGTGAGTTTGGCCGGGGGGCTCTCACAGATACGCAGTATTTT. J is TRBJ2-3 and V is TRBV10-3, with D perhaps matching TRBD2 (7 bases). V was pared by 1 base and J by 2 bases, with 16 bases between. The CDR3 extends over 17 amino acids. CDR1 ENHRY and CDR2 SYGVKD come from the germline V gene.